This note documents a single T cell receptor beta chain sequence. The sample comes from a study of cytomegalovirus exposure and HLA in healthy donors. The PCR ran on 60 Vbeta and 13 Jbeta primers. Assay used: immunoSEQ multiplex PCR; TCRdb lists only in-frame clones, some missing. This repertoire shows 200,000 to 250,000 clones, around 80% found once; its top ten account for 0.71%. This CDR3 contains 14 residues. Trimming removed 0 bases from V and 4 bases from J, with 8 bases in between. The V and J genes are TRBV5-3 and TRBJ1-5, with D unclear. TRBV5-3 is recorded as an ORF, its role being uncertain. Sample: PBMCs. The sequence was obtained from a boy between 2 and 10 years old in good health and CMV-seronegative. This CDR3 is CARSLERDNQPQHF. The CDR3 DNA reads as TGTGCCAGAAGCTTGGAGCGGGATAATCAGCCCCAGCATTTT.